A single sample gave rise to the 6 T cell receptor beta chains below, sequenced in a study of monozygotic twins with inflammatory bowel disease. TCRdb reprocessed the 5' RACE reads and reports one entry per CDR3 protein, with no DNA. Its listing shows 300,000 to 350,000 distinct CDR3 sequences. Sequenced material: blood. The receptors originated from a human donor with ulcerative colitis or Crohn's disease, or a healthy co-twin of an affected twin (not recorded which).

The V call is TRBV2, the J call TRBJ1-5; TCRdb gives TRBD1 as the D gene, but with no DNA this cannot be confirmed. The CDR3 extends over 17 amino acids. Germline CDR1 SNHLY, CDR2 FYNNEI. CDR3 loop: CASSDPGGGQINQPQHF.

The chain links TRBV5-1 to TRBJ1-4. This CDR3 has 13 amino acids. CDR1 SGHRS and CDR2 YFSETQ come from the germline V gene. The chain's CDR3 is CASSLDNGEKLFF.

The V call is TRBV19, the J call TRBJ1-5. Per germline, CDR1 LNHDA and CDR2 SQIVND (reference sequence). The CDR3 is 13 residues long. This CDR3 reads CASSPTGITPQHF.

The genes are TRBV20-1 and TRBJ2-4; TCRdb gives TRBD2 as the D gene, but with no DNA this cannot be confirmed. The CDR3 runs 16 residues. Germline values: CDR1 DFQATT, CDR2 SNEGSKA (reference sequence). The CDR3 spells CSAMAGGKGTRNIQYF.

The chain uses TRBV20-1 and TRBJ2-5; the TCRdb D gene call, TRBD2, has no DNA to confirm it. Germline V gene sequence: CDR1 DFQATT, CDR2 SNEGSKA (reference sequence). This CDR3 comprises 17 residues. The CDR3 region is CSAEGLAGGTIQETQYF.

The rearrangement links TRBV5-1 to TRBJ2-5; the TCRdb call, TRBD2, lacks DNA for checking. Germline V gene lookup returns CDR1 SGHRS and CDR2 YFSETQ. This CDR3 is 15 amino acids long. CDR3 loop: CASSLQGRKEETQYF.